A selection of T cell receptor beta chains follows, all from one sample in a study of blood T cell repertoires in COVID-19. Sequencing was performed with immunoSEQ multiplex PCR; in TCRdb, only in-frame clones are kept and a portion is missing. The table includes some 280,000 clones, roughly 90% detected once. The sample consisted of peripheral blood. The receptors derive from a woman aged 40 to 50 who had recovered from COVID-19. The CDR3 runs from the conserved cysteine through the conserved F or W. A D gene is named only where the DNA matches it firmly. Part of the rows lack a size; the others show once, few, many or a class for expanded clones.

-	TRBJ2-7	TRBV18	-	TGTGCCAGCTCACCCGGGACTCGCGAGCAGTACTTC	CASSPGTREQYF
-	TRBJ2-3	TRBV27	TRBD1	TGTGCCAGCAAAAGCCCGGGACAGGGGGCAGATACGCAGTATTTT	CASKSPGQGADTQYF
-	TRBJ1-5	TRBV2	TRBD1	TGTGCCAGCAGTGATGTGGACAGGGACAGTCAGCCCCAGCATTTT	CASSDVDRDSQPQHF
once	TRBJ2-5	TRBV18	TRBD1	TGTGCCAGCTCAACCGGGACAGGGGGTGAGACCCAGTACTTC	CASSTGTGGETQYF
-	TRBJ2-7	TRBV27	TRBD2	TGTGCCAGCAGTAAGAACCCCGGGACTAGCAGCTCCTACGAGCAGTACTTC	CASSKNPGTSSSYEQYF
-	TRBJ2-1	TRBV7-2	TRBD2	TGTGCCAGCAGCTTAGCGGAGGGGACGATAGCGGGACTCAGGAATGAGCAGTTCTTC	CASSLAEGTIAGLRNEQFF
-	TRBJ2-3	TRBV5-1	TRBD1	TGCGCCAGCGGCATGACAGGGGCAGATACGCAGTATTTT	CASGMTGADTQYF
-	TRBJ2-1	TRBV30	TRBD2	TGTGCCTGGACGGCAGTAGCGGGGGGCAATGAGCAGTTCTTC	CAWTAVAGGNEQFF
many	TRBJ2-7	TRBV10-3	-	TGTGCCATCAGTGACCCTAGCGCCCGCTCCTACGAGCAGTACTTC	CAISDPSARSYEQYF
-	TRBJ1-1	TRBV4-1	TRBD1	TGCGCCAGCAGCCAACGACAGGGGGCCACTGAAGCTTTCTTT	CASSQRQGATEAFF
-	TRBJ2-7	TRBV27	-	TGTGCCAGCAGTTCACAAAACTCCTACGAGCAGTACTTC	CASSSQNSYEQYF
-	TRBJ1-1	TRBV3-1/TRBV3-2	-	TGTGCCAGCAGCCAAGGGGTCAGATCCGGACAGAACACTGAAGCTTTCTTT	CASSQGVRSGQNTEAFF
-	TRBJ1-4	TRBV19	-	TGTGCCAGTAGTACGCGCCACGGAGAGGAAAAACTGTTTTTT	CASSTRHGEEKLFF
-	TRBJ1-5	TRBV24-1	-	TGTGCCACCAGTGATTTCGGCGAGGATCAGCCCCAGCATTTT	CATSDFGEDQPQHF
-	TRBJ1-4	TRBV6-1	-	TGTGCCAGCAGTGAAGCGCTTCAGGTCATGACTAATGAAAAACTGTTTTTT	CASSEALQVMTNEKLFF
-	TRBJ2-7	TRBV11-2	-	TGTGCCAGCAGCTCGGGGGGGACAGAAGCCATCTACGAGCAGTACTTC	CASSSGGTEAIYEQYF
-	TRBJ2-5	TRBV2	TRBD1	TGTGCCAGCAGTGAATCTAGGACAGGAGCAGAGACCCAGTACTTC	CASSESRTGAETQYF
-	TRBJ1-5	TRBV19	-	TGTGCCAGTAGTATTGTAGGGGGGGTGGTAAATCAGCCCCAGCATTTT	CASSIVGGVVNQPQHF
-	TRBJ2-5	TRBV27	TRBD1	TGTGCCAGCAGTCCTTCCGGGACAGGGGGCTGGGAGACCCAGTACTTC	CASSPSGTGGWETQYF
-	TRBJ2-7	TRBV5-1	-	TGCGCCAGCAGCTCGACAGCTACTCACTACGAGCAGTACTTC	CASSSTATHYEQYF
-	TRBJ2-3	TRBV15	-	TGTGCCACCAGTACATGGGACACCACCATAAATACGCAGTATTTT	CATSTWDTTINTQYF
-	TRBJ2-1	TRBV7-3	TRBD2	TGTGCCAGCAGCTTAAGACTAGCGGGAGGAGTCAATGAGCAGTTCTTC	CASSLRLAGGVNEQFF
once	TRBJ2-3	TRBV18	-	TGTGCCAGCTCACCACAACAGGAGAGCACAGATACGCAGTGTTTT	CASSPQQESTDTQCF
-	TRBJ1-2	TRBV3-1/TRBV3-2	TRBD1	TGTGCCAGCAGCCAATGGGACAGGGGACGTAGCGGCTACACCTTC	CASSQWDRGRSGYTF
-	TRBJ1-2	TRBV7-3	TRBD1	TGTGCCAGCAGCCCCCAGGGGGCTAGTGGCTACACCTTC	CASSPQGASGYTF
-	TRBJ2-3	TRBV21-1	-	TGTGCCAGCAGCGAAGGACTAGCGGGAGTGTCGGGCACAGATACGCAGTATTTT	CASSEGLAGVSGTDTQYF
-	TRBJ2-5	TRBV5-5	-	TGTGCCAGCAGCTTGTACGTCACAGGTCAAGAGACCCAGTACTTC	CASSLYVTGQETQYF
-	TRBJ2-1	TRBV7-9	TRBD2	TGTGCCAGCAGCCTGGGACTAGCGGCCTACAATGAGCAGTTCTTC	CASSLGLAAYNEQFF
-	TRBJ2-6	TRBV24-1	-	TGTGCCACCAGTGATTCAGGGGCCGGGGCCAACGTCCTGACTTTC	CATSDSGAGANVLTF
-	TRBJ1-2	TRBV6-5	TRBD1	TGTGCCAGTCACGGACAGGGGGCGTTTGGCTACACCTTC	CASHGQGAFGYTF
-	TRBJ2-7	TRBV6-5	-	TGTGCCAGCAGCCCAGGTCGGGGGGAGCAGTACTTC	CASSPGRGEQYF
-	TRBJ1-2	TRBV19	-	TGTGCCAGTTTTCAGGGGACCGGAGCAGGCTACACCTTC	CASFQGTGAGYTF
-	TRBJ2-1	TRBV10-2	TRBD2	TGCGCCAGCAGACTGCGGGAGTCCGATGAGCAGTTCTTC	CASRLRESDEQFF
-	TRBJ2-5	TRBV9	TRBD1	TGTGCCAGCAGCGTCTCAATCGGACAGGGAGGAGAGACCCAGTACTTC	CASSVSIGQGGETQYF
once	TRBJ1-5	TRBV27	-	TGTGCCAGCAGTTTAACTGGCAGAGGTGGCAATCAGCCCCAGCATTTT	CASSLTGRGGNQPQHF
-	TRBJ2-3	TRBV19	TRBD2	TGTGCCAGTAGCCCTAGTGGGGGACGGGAGGCCGCAGATACGCAGTATTTT	CASSPSGGREAADTQYF
few	TRBJ2-7	TRBV7-2	TRBD2	TGTGCCAGCAGCCCCCTAGCGGGAGATGGCTACGAGCAGTACTTC	CASSPLAGDGYEQYF
-	TRBJ2-4	TRBV5-8	-	TGTGCCAGCAGCTTGGACGGAGAGATGGCCAAAAACATTCAGTACTTC	CASSLDGEMAKNIQYF
-	TRBJ2-5	TRBV6-6	-	TGTGCCAGCAGTCACGGGGAGACCCAGTACTTC	CASSHGETQYF